The text below deals with one T cell receptor (beta chain). The data were taken from a study of technical replicates of blood from a few donors. This CDR3 region has 19 residues. Using immunoSEQ multiplex PCR, the repertoire was profiled, and TCRdb retains in-frame clones only, with some absent. Here the sample spans 60,000 to 90,000 clones, roughly 89% being singletons. This sequence joins TRBV1 and TRBJ2-3; TRBD2 is the table's D call, not checked against the DNA. TRBV1 is recorded as a pseudogene. This receptor was identified in a human donor in good health. The source material was T cells isolated from PBMCs. The CDR3 sequence is CTSSQEGLAGGQCTDTQYF. The CDR3 nucleotides read TGCACCAGCAGCCAAGAGGGACTAGCGGGAGGGCAGTGCACAGATACGCAGTATTTT.